The 19 T cell receptor beta chains in this list originate from one sample, sequenced in a study of somatic mutations in cytotoxic T cells in rheumatoid arthritis. The method was immunoSEQ multiplex PCR; TCRdb's version includes in-frame clones alone and lacks a portion of them. Counted here are approximately 7,400 clones, around 87% occurring once; the ten biggest clones make up roughly 15%. What was sequenced was CD8+ T cells sorted from blood. These receptors were collected from a man aged 40-49 years with rheumatoid arthritis.

The chain couples TRBV13 to TRBJ2-5; D is undetermined. V lost 4 bases and J lost 10, with 19 bases in between. Germline CDR1 PRHDT, CDR2 FYEKMQ (reference sequence). This CDR3 is built from 14 residues. CDR3 sequence: CASSSSSGEDGQYF. The CDR3 nucleotides are TGTGCCAGCAGCTCCTCCAGTGGAGAAGATGGCCAGTACTTC.

J is TRBJ1-6 and V is TRBV5-4, with TRBD1 identical over 8 bases. Germline V CDR1 and CDR2: SGHNT, YYREEE (reference sequence). Trimming at V came to 4 bases and at J to 6 bases, leaving 9 bases not matched to a gene. CDR3 length: 16 residues. The CDR3 protein is CASSPSDRGPNSPLHF. For the CDR3, the DNA is TGTGCCAGCAGCCCCAGCGACAGGGGTCCTAATTCACCCCTCCACTTT. Filled out from reference TRBV5-4 and TRBJ1-6, the complete variable domain reads ETGVTQSPTHLIKTRGQQVTLRCSSQSGHNTVSWYQQALGQGPQFIFQYYREEENGRGNFPPRFSGLQFPNYSSELNVNALELDDSALYLCASSPSDRGPNSPLHFGNGTRLTVT.

The rearrangement uses TRBV27 and TRBJ2-1; 13 bases line up with TRBD2. J was trimmed by 14 bases and V by 2 bases; bases with no gene match: 6. The V gene's germline CDR1 is MNHEY and CDR2 SMNVEV (reference sequence). The length of the CDR3 is 14 residues. This CDR3 is CASSLTSGGAYKFF. DNA for the CDR3: TGTGCCAGCAGTTTAACTAGCGGGGGGGCTTATAAGTTCTTC.

V is TRBV12-2 and J is TRBJ1-5. TRBV12-2 is assigned pseudogene status. This CDR3 contains 18 residues. The CDR3 bases are TGTGCAAGTCGCCAATCGGGGGGAGGGGCCGTGGGGTATCAGCCCCAGCATTTT. This codes for CASRQSGGGAVGYQPQHF.

The chain uses TRBV27 and TRBJ2-1; D gene unclear. The CDR3 spans 17 residues. Germline V gene data show CDR1 as MNHEY and CDR2 as SMNVEV (reference sequence). Trimming stripped 0 bases from V and 0 bases from J, with 12 bases between. CDR3 DNA sequence: TGTGCCAGCAGTTTATCGCATTCGCGAAGCTCCTACAATGAGCAGTTCTTC. This sequence encodes CASSLSHSRSSYNEQFF.

This chain links TRBV29-1 with TRBJ1-4; TRBD1 is a possible D gene (5 bases). CDR3 length: 15 amino acids. In germline, CDR1 is SQVTM, CDR2 ANQGSEA. Deletions cut 2 bases from V and 7 bases from J, with 17 bases between. The chain's CDR3 is CSVETGVSEGEKLFF. For the CDR3, the DNA is TGCAGCGTTGAAACAGGAGTGTCGGAAGGTGAAAAACTGTTTTTT.

The chain has TRBV15 and TRBJ1-4; 9 bases are shared with TRBD1. Germline lookup yields CDR1 LNHNV and CDR2 YYDKDF (reference sequence). The V and J ends lost 4 bases and 6 bases, in that order; junction bases with no gene match: 3. The CDR3 loop spans 14 amino acids. CDR3 region: CATSTDRGYEKLFF. The DNA for the CDR3 is TGTGCCACCAGCACGGACAGGGGATATGAAAAACTGTTTTTT.

This clone has just a few counts. The genes are TRBV6-5 and TRBJ2-1; tentatively, D is TRBD1 (6 bases). The CDR3 sequence is 13 residues long. V was trimmed by 2 bases and J by 4 bases, leaving 6 bases between them. Germline assignment: CDR1 MNHEY and CDR2 SVGAGI. The CDR3: CASSYGQYNEQFF. The CDR3 coding sequence is TGTGCCAGCAGTTACGGACAGTACAATGAGCAGTTCTTC.

The chain has TRBV7-6 and TRBJ2-5, with TRBD2 identical over 11 bases. Germline CDR1 is SGHVS and CDR2 is FNYEAQ. CDR3 size: 15 residues. V gave up 4 bases and J gave up 2 bases; unmatched junction bases: 3. The CDR3 sequence: CASSWGLAAQETQYF. DNA of the CDR3: TGTGCCAGCAGCTGGGGACTAGCGGCGCAAGAGACCCAGTACTTC.

V usage is TRBV28 and J usage is TRBJ1-2; D perhaps matches TRBD1 (5 bases). V lost 10 bases and J 4 bases, leaving 13 bases between the germline ends. Germline CDR1 and CDR2: MDHEN and SYDVKM. The CDR3 extends over 12 amino acids. The CDR3 nucleotides are TGTGCCACCCAGGGCACCATCTATGGCTACACCTTC. This translates into CATQGTIYGYTF.

CDR3 protein: CSVEDRKETQYF. The CDR3 region has the DNA TGCAGCGTTGAAGACAGAAAAGAGACCCAGTACTTC. The chain employs TRBV29-1 and TRBJ2-5; D remains unclear. The CDR3 extends over 12 amino acids. The ends were cut back, 0 bases at V and 3 bases at J, with 5 bases in the middle. Looked up from germline, CDR1 is SQVTM and CDR2 is ANQGSEA. The full variable domain, in which reference TRBV29-1 and TRBJ2-5 provide the parts outside the CDR3, is SAVISQKPSRDICQRGTSLTIQCQVDSQVTMMFWYRQQPGQSLTLIATANQGSEATYESGFVIDKFPISRPNLTFSTLTVSNMSPEDSSIYLCSVEDRKETQYFGPGTRLLVL.

The chain has TRBV7-9 and TRBJ2-5, with TRBD1 matching over 7 bases. Trimming cost V 5 bases and J 5 bases; bases outside gene matches: 8. The CDR3 is 14 residues long. The germline gives CDR1 SEHNR, CDR2 FQNEAQ (reference sequence). The CDR3 coding sequence is TGTGCCAGCAGCAACCGGGACAGTTGGGAGACCCAGTACTTC. Its protein product is CASSNRDSWETQYF.

This clone has only a few counts. This rearrangement joins TRBV6-6 to TRBJ1-2, with D hard to call. This CDR3 is 15 amino acids long. CDR1 is MNHNY and CDR2 is SVGAGI in the germline V gene (reference sequence). Trimming left V 10 bases short and J 4 bases short, with 22 bases between. CDR3 residues: CATSNGEEWSYGYTF. CDR3 coding DNA: TGTGCCACTAGCAATGGGGAGGAGTGGAGCTATGGCTACACCTTC.

This rearrangement joins TRBV15 to TRBJ2-2; 10 positions agree with TRBD2. This CDR3 spans 18 amino acids. Trimming removed 4 bases from V and 3 bases from J; junction bases left unmatched: 11. Per the germline V gene, CDR1 is LNHNV and CDR2 is YYDKDF (reference sequence). CDR3 protein: CATSTKRGGIPDTGELFF. The CDR3 nucleotides are TGTGCCACCAGCACCAAGCGGGGGGGCATCCCGGACACCGGGGAGCTGTTTTTT.

The chain couples TRBV7-6 to TRBJ2-7; 10 positions match TRBD1. Germline CDR1 SGHVS, CDR2 FNYEAQ. Trimming cost V 0 bases and J 2 bases; bases outside gene matches: 13. This CDR3 has 19 residues. The CDR3 DNA reads TGTGCCAGCAGCTTAGCCCCCGGACAGGGGGATTCAAGGACCTACGAGCAGTACTTC. Its protein product is CASSLAPGQGDSRTYEQYF.

The chain employs TRBV5-1 and TRBJ1-1; TRBD1 matches at 9 bases. Germline values: CDR1 SGHRS, CDR2 YFSETQ. The trim removed 4 bases at V and 4 bases at J, leaving 8 bases unmatched. The CDR3 has 15 amino acids. The CDR3 is CASSPRGTGSTEAFF. CDR3 bases: TGCGCCAGCAGCCCTAGGGGGACAGGGAGCACTGAAGCTTTCTTT.

This chain links TRBV27 with TRBJ2-1; TRBD2 might be the D (6 bases). Trimming removed 6 bases at V and 10 bases at J, with 19 bases between. Germline CDR1 and CDR2: MNHEY and SMNVEV (reference sequence). The CDR3 covers 14 residues. Written as DNA, the CDR3 is TGTGCCAGCAGACTAGGACGGGGGAGTGCCGAGCAGTTCTTC. This codes for CASRLGRGSAEQFF.

This clone turned up a few times. The V call is TRBV11-2, the J call TRBJ1-4; 7 nucleotides agree with TRBD1. V gave up 5 bases and J gave up 4 bases; unmatched junction bases: 4. This CDR3 has 14 amino acids. Per germline, CDR1 SGHAT and CDR2 FQNNGV. Here the CDR3 reads CASSTGQLNEKLFF. The CDR3 bases are TGTGCCAGCAGCACGGGACAGCTTAATGAAAAACTGTTTTTT. Full variable domain (remainder filled in from reference TRBV11-2 and TRBJ1-4): EAGVAQSPRYKIIEKRQSVAFWCNPISGHATLYWYQQILGQGPKLLIQFQNNGVVDDSQLPKDRFSAERLKGVDSTLKIQPAKLEDSAVYLCASSTGQLNEKLFFGSGTQLSVL.

As to this clone: The junction departs from germline at one end; a sequencing error may be responsible. V usage is TRBV14 and J usage is TRBJ1-2; 12 bases are a match to TRBD1. CDR1 is SGHDN and CDR2 is FVKESK in the germline V gene. This CDR3 comprises 15 residues. The CDR3 loop reads CASSKTGTGGVGYPF. The CDR3 DNA reads TGTGCCAGCAGCAAAACCGGGACAGGGGGCGTTGGCTACCCCTTC.